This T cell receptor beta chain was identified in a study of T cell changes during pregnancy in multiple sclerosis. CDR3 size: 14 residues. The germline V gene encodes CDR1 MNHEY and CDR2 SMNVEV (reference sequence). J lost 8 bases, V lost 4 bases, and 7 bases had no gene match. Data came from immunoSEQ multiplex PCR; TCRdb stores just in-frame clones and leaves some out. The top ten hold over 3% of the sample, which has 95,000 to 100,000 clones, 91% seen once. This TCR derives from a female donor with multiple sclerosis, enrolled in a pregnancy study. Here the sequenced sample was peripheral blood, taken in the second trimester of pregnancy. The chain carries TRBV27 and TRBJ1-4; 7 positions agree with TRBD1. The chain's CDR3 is CASSSTGQDEKLFF. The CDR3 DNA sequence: TGTGCCAGCAGTTCGACAGGGCAGGACGAAAAACTGTTTTTT.